Shown below are 29 T cell receptor beta chains from a single sample sequenced in a study of T cell clonality in common variable immunodeficiency. TCRdb keeps only in-frame clones here, not all; method: immunoSEQ multiplex PCR. The sample presents tens of thousands of clones, none singletons. The material sequenced was peripheral blood mononuclear cells. The receptor set was obtained from a person aged 18 to 69 in good health.

At least ten counts were recorded for this clone. The CDR3 end falls 3 residues outside the read, so it is completed with the germline J gene. The V call is TRBV7-2, the J call TRBJ2-7; 7 nucleotides align to TRBD1. The CDR3 contains 15 residues. J lost 4 bases, V lost 1 base, and 7 bases had no gene match. Per the germline V gene, CDR1 is SGHTA and CDR2 is FQGNSA. Here the CDR3 reads CASSLGTGNSYEQYF. The sequenced CDR3 bases are TGTGCCAGCAGCTTAGGGACAGGTAATTCTTACGAG.

Concerning this clone itself: At one of its ends the junction is not consistent with the germline gene, which may arise from a read error. The sequenced fragment ends 3 residues before the CDR3 boundary, so the rest is inferred from the germline J gene. The chain is built from TRBV19 and TRBJ1-1; possibly TRBD1 for D (6 bases). Looked up from germline, CDR1 is LNHDA and CDR2 is SQIVND (reference sequence). The CDR3 contains 15 residues. The part of the CDR3 DNA that was read is TGTGCCAGTAGTATATACAGGGAACGGAACACTAAA. Translated, it gives CASSIYRERNTK. The entire CDR3 protein is CASSIYRERNTKAFF.

Concerning this clone: It differs at one base from a far larger clone, so likely a read error. From the germline J gene comes the end of the CDR3, since the read stops 3 residues before it. This same CDR3 is encoded by further DNA sequences in the sample. The chain recombines TRBV7-8 with TRBJ1-2; possibly TRBD1 for D (5 bases). The germline V gene encodes CDR1 SGHVS and CDR2 FQNEAQ. The length of the CDR3 is 14 residues. Trimming stripped 3 bases from V and 5 bases from J, with 13 bases between. The covered CDR3 bases are TGTGCCAGCAGCTTGGAAGGGGAGAGGTATGGC. Its translation: CASSLEGERYG. The full CDR3 protein reads CASSLEGERYGYTF.

This clone was observed many times. This CDR3 reads CASSLGTSGWETQYF. The sequenced CDR3 bases are TGTGCCAGCAGCTTAGGGACTAGCGGGTGGGAGACC. The V gene is TRBV7-9, the J gene TRBJ2-5, with 11 bases lining up with TRBD2. Read data end 3 residues before the CDR3 end; the end is taken from the germline J gene. Trimming cost V 1 base and J 5 bases; bases outside gene matches: 3. The CDR3 is made up of 15 amino acids. Germline V lookup: CDR1 SEHNR, CDR2 FQNEAQ (reference sequence).

The table lists this clone with a few counts. The CDR3 end lies 3 residues beyond the end of the read and is filled in from the germline J gene. This chain links TRBV4-2 with TRBJ2-7; 7 bases match TRBD2. Germline V gene lookup returns CDR1 LGHNA and CDR2 YNFKEQ. J gave up 2 bases and V 1 base, and 8 bases lay outside the gene matches. The CDR3 has 16 amino acids. CDR3 region: CASSQVSGMRPYEQYF. The DNA read from the CDR3 is TGTGCCAGCAGCCAAGTAAGCGGGATGCGCCCCTACGAG.

This clone was seen many times. Read coverage stops 3 residues before the CDR3 terminus; the germline J gene supplies the remainder. This chain uses TRBV7-3 with TRBJ1-4; 7 bases match TRBD1. Germline values: CDR1 SGHTA, CDR2 FQGTGA. J gave up 7 bases and V 4 bases, and 15 bases lay outside the gene matches. CDR3 length: 17 amino acids. The CDR3 protein is CASSYRQGISDSEKLFF. The CDR3 DNA, read in part, is TGTGCCAGCAGCTATAGACAGGGAATTTCTGACAGTGAAAAA.

This clone has ten or more counts. CDR3 protein: CASSERQRGTNEKLFF. The sequenced CDR3 bases are TGTGCCAGCAGTGAACGACAGCGAGGAACTAATGAAAAA. The chain couples TRBV2 to TRBJ1-4; weak D call: TRBD1 (5 bases). The observed sequence ends 3 residues before the CDR3 terminus, with the missing tail filled in from the germline J gene. CDR1 and CDR2 from the germline V gene are SNHLY and FYNNEI. The CDR3 length is 16 residues. The V end lost 2 bases, the J end lost 1 base, and 11 bases lay between the germline ends.

Ten or more counts support this clone. Read sequence stops 3 residues before the CDR3 end, and the germline J gene provides the missing end. The chain is built from TRBV7-9 and TRBJ2-1; 7 bases align to TRBD2. V lost 2 bases to trimming and J lost 7 bases; unmatched junction nucleotides: 8. Germline V lookup: CDR1 SEHNR, CDR2 FQNEAQ (reference sequence). This CDR3 comprises 15 residues. The CDR3 sequence is CASSLIPRERNEQFF. CDR3 DNA, as far as it was read: TGTGCCAGCAGCTTAATACCGCGGGAGCGGAATGAG.

Comments on this clone: The CDR3 is cut off 3 residues early in the read; its end comes from the germline J gene. The rearrangement uses TRBV19 and TRBJ1-2; no clear D. Trimming took off 1 base at V and 6 bases at J, with 6 bases between the two ends. The CDR3 runs to 12 residues. The V gene's germline CDR1 is LNHDA and CDR2 SQIVND (reference sequence). Incomplete CDR3 DNA: TGTGCCAGTAGTATAGCACAGAATGGC. This sequence encodes CASSIAQNG. The complete CDR3 reads CASSIAQNGYTF.

Many counts were recorded for this clone. The sequenced fragment ends 3 residues before the CDR3 boundary, so the rest is inferred from the germline J gene. The gene calls are TRBV30 and TRBJ1-1; TRBD1 might be the D (6 bases). Trimming left V 2 bases short and J 5 bases short, with 12 bases between. This CDR3 contains 13 residues. Germline V gene data show CDR1 as GTSNPN and CDR2 as SVGIG (reference sequence). The CDR3 loop reads CAWSSGVETEAFF. The CDR3 DNA, read in part, is TGTGCCTGGAGTTCAGGGGTTGAAACTGAA.

Comments on this clone: Germline and junction disagree at one end, which may indicate a read error. The CDR3 extends 3 residues past the end of the read, so its final part is completed from the germline J gene. Other DNA sequences in this sample translate to the same CDR3. The rearrangement uses TRBV7-9 and TRBJ1-3, with a possible D match to TRBD1 (6 bases). Germline lookup yields CDR1 SEHNR and CDR2 FQNEAQ (reference sequence). The CDR3 has 14 residues. The covered CDR3 bases are TGTGCCAGCAGCCAGGACAGCCTTGGAAACACT. This gives the protein CASSQDSLGNT. The full CDR3 sequence reads CASSQDSLGNTIYF.

A note on this clone: The read ends 3 residues shy of where the CDR3 ends; the end is completed using the germline J gene. This sequence joins TRBV5-5 and TRBJ2-7, with 13 bases that match TRBD2. The V gene end was trimmed by 5 bases and the J gene end by 2 bases; junction bases not matched to a gene: 4. The germline V gene encodes CDR1 SGHKS and CDR2 YYEKEE (reference sequence). This CDR3 is built from 15 residues. This CDR3 is CASSWGLAGPYEQYF. Incomplete CDR3 DNA: TGTGCCAGCAGTTGGGGACTAGCGGGACCCTACGAG.

This clone came up many times. The DNA ends 3 residues before the CDR3 does, and the rest of the CDR3 is filled in from the germline J gene. The chain has TRBV29-1 and TRBJ2-1; 12 nucleotides line up with TRBD2. Germline V gene sequence: CDR1 SQVTM, CDR2 ANQGSEA. V was clipped by 1 base and J by 4 bases; unmatched bases: 5. The CDR3 has 16 amino acids. CDR3 DNA (partial): TGCAGCGTTGAAGGGACTAGCGGGACTACATACAATGAG. It specifies CSVEGTSGTTYNE. The entire CDR3 sequence reads CSVEGTSGTTYNEQFF.

This clone has ten or more counts. The DNA ends 3 residues before the CDR3 does, and the rest of the CDR3 is filled in from the germline J gene. This chain joins TRBV3-1 (or the pseudogene TRBV3-2) and TRBJ2-7; 11 nucleotides match TRBD2. Unmatched junction bases numbered 10, after V lost 0 bases and J lost 3 bases. Looked up from germline, CDR1 is LGHDT and CDR2 is YNNKEL (reference sequence). The CDR3 runs 18 residues. Incomplete CDR3 DNA: TGTGCCAGCAGCCAAGATCCCGACCTTAGCGGGAGGGACTACGAG. Protein sequence: CASSQDPDLSGRDYE. The entire CDR3 sequence reads CASSQDPDLSGRDYEQYF.

The sample holds a few counts of this clone. The DNA ends 3 residues before the CDR3 does, and the rest of the CDR3 is filled in from the germline J gene. The chain is built from TRBV29-1 and TRBJ2-7, with 9 bases lining up with TRBD2. With 6 bases clipped from V and 2 bases from J, the junction kept 8 bases outside the gene matches. Germline CDR1 is SQVTM and CDR2 is ANQGSEA. CDR3 size: 14 residues. The sequenced CDR3 bases are TGCAGCGTGGTAGCGGGAGTTCCACCCTACGAG. As protein: CSVVAGVPPYE. The full CDR3 protein is CSVVAGVPPYEQYF.

Incomplete CDR3 DNA: TGCAGTCTCCGCCGAGCGGGAAGGAGCACAGATACG. This encodes CSLRRAGRSTDT. The full-length CDR3 reads as CSLRRAGRSTDTQYF. The genes are TRBV20-1 and TRBJ2-3, with TRBD2 identical over 7 bases. The CDR3 end lies 3 residues beyond the end of the read and is filled in from the germline J gene. The CDR3 contains 15 residues. In germline, CDR1 is DFQATT, CDR2 SNEGSKA (reference sequence). After removal of 8 bases from V and 0 bases from J, the junction contained 11 bases not matched to a gene.

There are many counts of this clone. The read ends 3 residues shy of where the CDR3 ends; the end is completed using the germline J gene. The chain links TRBV4-1 to TRBJ2-7, with a weak D call TRBD2 (7 bases). V lost 8 bases and J 3 bases, leaving 20 bases between the germline ends. This CDR3 is 15 amino acids long. CDR1 and CDR2 from the germline V gene are MGHRA and YSYEKL. CDR3 DNA, as far as it was read: TGCGCCAGCCGCGATTTGGGGGGGCAGGACTACGAG. This codes for CASRDLGGQDYE. The whole CDR3 protein reads CASRDLGGQDYEQYF.

This clone was picked up many times. The CDR3 end falls 3 residues outside the read, so it is completed with the germline J gene. The V call is TRBV7-3, the J call TRBJ1-2, with 11 bases aligning to TRBD1. CDR3 length equals 13 residues. Germline V gives CDR1 SGHTA, CDR2 FQGTGA. J gave up 7 bases and V 4 bases, and 2 bases lay outside the gene matches. The CDR3 region is CASSSDRGLGYTF. The covered CDR3 bases are TGTGCCAGCAGCTCGGACAGGGGGCTTGGC.

At least ten counts were recorded for this clone. Read coverage stops 3 residues before the CDR3 terminus; the germline J gene supplies the remainder. V is TRBV30 and J is TRBJ2-7; D call uncertain. This CDR3 region has 14 residues. Per the germline V gene, CDR1 is GTSNPN and CDR2 is SVGIG (reference sequence). V was pared by 2 bases and J by 2 bases, with 13 bases between. The CDR3 DNA, read in part, is TGTGCCTGGAGTAGAGGTACAGCTACCTACGAG. As protein: CAWSRGTATYE. The full CDR3 protein reads CAWSRGTATYEQYF.

Many counts were recorded for this clone. Read data end 3 residues before the CDR3 end; the end is taken from the germline J gene. V gene TRBV7-3 combines with J gene TRBJ2-1; 7 bases line up with TRBD2. The V and J ends lost 4 bases and 5 bases, in that order; junction bases with no gene match: 2. The CDR3 length is 13 residues. Germline V CDR1 and CDR2: SGHTA, FQGTGA. CDR3: CASSSTSHNEQFF. The covered CDR3 bases are TGTGCCAGCAGCTCGACTAGCCACAATGAG.

There are many counts of this clone. The read is 3 residues too short to cover the CDR3 end, so that end is filled in from the germline J gene. This chain links TRBV30 with TRBJ2-3; D ambiguous. The CDR3 is 13 residues long. Germline V gene lookup returns CDR1 GTSNPN and CDR2 SVGIG (reference sequence). CDR3 protein: CAWSGSPAETQYF. The CDR3 bases that were read are TGTGCCTGGAGTGGATCCCCGGCGGAGACG.

CDR3 DNA (partial): TGTGCCAGTAGTATGGTTCTAGCGGGAGGGAGCTCCTACAATGAG. Translated, it gives CASSMVLAGGSSYNE. The full CDR3 sequence reads CASSMVLAGGSSYNEQFF. The chain links TRBV19 to TRBJ2-1; TRBD2 matches 12 bases. The read terminates 3 residues before the CDR3 end, so the remaining end is supplied by the germline J gene. The CDR3 loop spans 18 amino acids. V lost 3 bases and J lost 0; bases outside the gene matches: 6. The germline gives CDR1 LNHDA, CDR2 SQIVND (reference sequence).

This clone was seen ten or more times. The read ends 3 residues early relative to the CDR3; the germline J gene fills the gap. The chain joins TRBV2 to TRBJ2-7; D uncertain. This CDR3 contains 11 residues. Germline CDR1 is SNHLY and CDR2 is FYNNEI. V was shortened by 3 bases and J by 4 bases, with 4 bases between the two germline ends. The CDR3 is CASSDTYEQYF. The CDR3 DNA, read in part, is TGTGCCAGCAGTGACACTTACGAG.

There are many counts of this clone. The read terminates 3 residues before the CDR3 end, so the remaining end is supplied by the germline J gene. The rearrangement joins TRBV7-8 to TRBJ2-5; maybe TRBD1 (5 bases). V was shortened by 0 bases and J by 2 bases, with 13 bases between the two germline ends. CDR3 length equals 16 residues. Germline CDR1 SGHVS, CDR2 FQNEAQ. CDR3 DNA (partial): TGTGCCAGCAGCTTAGCGGCCGGACAAAAACAAGAGACC. Translating gives CASSLAAGQKQET. The entire CDR3 reads CASSLAAGQKQETQYF.

Regarding this clone: The read stops 3 residues short of the end of the CDR3; the missing end is completed from the germline J gene. The chain has TRBV19 and TRBJ1-2; a possible D gene is TRBD1 (5 bases). CDR3 length: 13 amino acids. Germline CDR1 is LNHDA and CDR2 is SQIVND (reference sequence). CDR3 bases read: TGTGCCAGTAGTATAGGGCAGGGAGGTGAC. It yields the protein CASSIGQGGD. The entire CDR3 protein is CASSIGQGGDYTF.

Regarding this clone: The read is 3 residues too short to cover the CDR3 end, so that end is filled in from the germline J gene. The chain has TRBV19 and TRBJ1-5, with D possibly matching TRBD1 (5 bases). CDR1 and CDR2 from the germline V gene are LNHDA and SQIVND (reference sequence). Trimming stripped 8 bases from V and 6 bases from J, with 14 bases between. This CDR3 is built from 13 residues. The chain's CDR3 is CASGQGGGQPQHF. The CDR3 DNA, read in part, is TGTGCCAGTGGCCAGGGAGGCGGTCAGCCC.

This clone was picked up many times. The read ends 3 residues early relative to the CDR3; the germline J gene fills the gap. The chain recombines TRBV6-1 with TRBJ2-7, with TRBD1 as a possible D gene (5 bases). The V end was cut by 0 bases, the J end by 5 bases, with 11 bases between. CDR1 is MNHNS and CDR2 is SASEGT in the germline V gene. This CDR3 contains 14 residues. The CDR3 spells CASSEAAGWNEQYF. Incomplete CDR3 DNA: TGTGCCAGCAGTGAAGCTGCAGGGTGGAACGAG.

This clone was detected ten times or more. The read is 3 residues too short to cover the CDR3 end, so that end is filled in from the germline J gene. This chain joins TRBV19 and TRBJ2-2; TRBD1 aligns across 10 bases. V shed 9 bases and J 6 bases; nucleotides not matched to a gene: 13. The CDR3 spans 16 residues. CDR1 and CDR2 from the germline V gene are LNHDA and SQIVND (reference sequence). CDR3 region: CASSVGTGVFSGELFF. Partial CDR3 DNA: TGTGCCAGCAGCGTCGGGACAGGGGTTTTCTCCGGGGAG.

A note on this clone: With the read ending 3 residues before the CDR3 end, the germline J gene is used to fill in that end. The V and J genes are TRBV11-3 and TRBJ2-1, with 7 positions matching TRBD2. J lost 4 bases, V lost 0 bases, and 3 bases had no gene match. The germline CDR1 and CDR2 sequences are SGHNT and YENEEA. The CDR3 is made up of 15 amino acids. CDR3 DNA, as far as it was read: TGTGCCAGCAGCTTAGATCGGGACTATTACAATGAG. It specifies CASSLDRDYYNE. The full CDR3 protein is CASSLDRDYYNEQFF.